These 6 T cell receptor beta chains originate from one sample sequenced in a study of T-cell memory formation after mild COVID-19. One entry per CDR3 protein results from TCRdb running MiXCR on the 5' RACE reads. In the table there are roughly 220,000 distinct CDR3 sequences, 9.5% to 10% of which are singletons. Sample: PBMCs or a T cell subset sorted from them (not recorded which). Receptors originate from a young man who had mild COVID-19 (a few samples of this study predate the infection). Cell type and time point are not known.

This chain joins TRBV7-3 and TRBJ2-3; 9 bases fit TRBD2. The trim removed 1 base at V and 1 base at J, leaving 3 bases unmatched. The CDR3 consists of 16 residues. CDR1 SGHTA and CDR2 FQGTGA come from the germline V gene. The CDR3: CASSLMASGGTDTQYF. The CDR3 nucleotides are TGTGCCAGCAGCTTAATGGCTAGCGGGGGCACAGATACGCAGTATTTT.

This clonotype came up a few times. This sequence joins TRBV12-3 or TRBV12-4 and TRBJ1-1; D may be TRBD1 (5 bases). V was shortened by 7 bases and J by 0 bases, with 21 bases between the two germline ends. The CDR3 is 17 amino acids. The CDR3 DNA reads TGTGCCAGCACTGACGACCTGTCCGGGACGGTGAACACTGAAGCTTTCTTT. Its protein is CASTDDLSGTVNTEAFF.

This clonotype showed up many times. The chain combines TRBV4-3 with TRBJ1-2, with D unresolved. Trimming stripped 0 bases from V and 3 bases from J, with 8 bases between. This CDR3 comprises 14 residues. CDR1 is LGHNA and CDR2 is YSLEER in the germline V gene. The CDR3 loop is CASSQEAGYYGYTF. The CDR3 DNA follows: TGCGCCAGCAGCCAAGAAGCGGGGTACTATGGCTACACCTTC.

CDR3 in DNA: TGTGCCAGCAGCTTAGGGTCAACAGTCAATCAGCCCCAGCATTTT. It translates to CASSLGSTVNQPQHF. The V call is TRBV7-2, the J call TRBJ1-5; unclear D gene. CDR1 SGHTA and CDR2 FQGNSA come from the germline V gene. The CDR3 consists of 15 residues. The germline V and J ends were trimmed by 1 base and 3 bases, with 10 bases remaining between them.

The chain links TRBV6-5 to TRBJ2-3, with TRBD2 matching 9 bases. Germline CDR1 and CDR2: MNHEY and SVGAGI. Trimming cost V 6 bases and J 0 bases; bases outside gene matches: 4. The CDR3 contains 15 residues. This CDR3 reads CASSRGGASTDTQYF. CDR3 coding DNA: TGTGCCAGCAGCCGCGGGGGGGCGAGCACAGATACGCAGTATTTT.

This clonotype was picked up many times. CDR3 in DNA: TGTGCCAGCAGCTCCGGCCGGGGAGATACGCAGTATTTT. Residues: CASSSGRGDTQYF. The chain has TRBV7-3 and TRBJ2-3, with a tentative D call TRBD2 (5 bases). Germline CDR1 SGHTA, CDR2 FQGTGA. Trimming removed 4 bases from V and 5 bases from J, with 10 bases in between. This CDR3 is 13 amino acids long.